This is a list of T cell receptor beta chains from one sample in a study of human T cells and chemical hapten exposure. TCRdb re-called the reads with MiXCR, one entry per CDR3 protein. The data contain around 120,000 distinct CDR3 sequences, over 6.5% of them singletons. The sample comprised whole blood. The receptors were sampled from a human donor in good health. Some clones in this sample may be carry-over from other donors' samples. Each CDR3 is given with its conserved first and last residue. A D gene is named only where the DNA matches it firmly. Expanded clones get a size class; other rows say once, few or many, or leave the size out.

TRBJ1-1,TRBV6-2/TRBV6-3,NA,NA,CASSYSVVSPTEAFF,TGTGCCAGCAGTTACTCCGTCGTAAGCCCCACTGAAGCTTTCTTT
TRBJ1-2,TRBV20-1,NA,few,CSARDLNSGGYTF,TGCAGTGCTAGAGATCTCAACAGTGGTGGCTACACCTTC
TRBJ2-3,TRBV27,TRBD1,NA,CASSFLDREGTDTQYF,TGTGCCAGCAGTTTCTTGGACAGGGAGGGCACAGATACGCAGTATTTT
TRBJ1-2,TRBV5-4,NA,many,CASSRQDLYGYTF,TGTGCCAGCAGCCGACAGGACCTCTATGGCTACACCTTC
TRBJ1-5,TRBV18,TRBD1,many,CASSGGGEGNQPQHF,TGTGCCAGCTCAGGAGGGGGCGAGGGCAATCAGCCCCAGCATTTT
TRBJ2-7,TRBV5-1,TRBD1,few,CASSAGTGMTYEQYF,TGCGCCAGCAGCGCCGGGACAGGGATGACTTACGAGCAGTACTTC
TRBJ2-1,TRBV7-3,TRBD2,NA,CASSSSRGGPNEQFF,TGTGCCAGCAGCTCATCCCGGGGGGGTCCTAATGAGCAGTTCTTC
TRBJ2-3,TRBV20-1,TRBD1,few,CSARDPGQATDTQYF,TGCAGTGCTAGAGACCCGGGACAGGCGACAGATACGCAGTATTTT
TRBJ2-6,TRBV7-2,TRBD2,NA,CATKREQFLSGANVLTF,TGTGCCACCAAGCGGGAGCAATTTCTCTCTGGGGCCAACGTCCTGACTTTC
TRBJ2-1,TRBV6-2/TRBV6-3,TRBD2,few,CASSYPTASGRQYNEQFF,TGTGCCAGCAGTTATCCTACGGCTAGCGGGAGGCAGTACAATGAGCAGTTCTTC
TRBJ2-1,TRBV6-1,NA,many,CASSYNEQFF,TGTGCCAGCTCCTACAATGAGCAGTTCTTC
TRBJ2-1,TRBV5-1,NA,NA,CASSLLGSHQFF,TGCGCCAGCAGCTTACTCGGGAGCCACCAGTTCTTC
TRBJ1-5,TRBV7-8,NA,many,CASSLVDRNSNQPQHF,TGTGCCAGCAGCTTAGTCGACAGGAATAGCAATCAGCCCCAGCATTTT
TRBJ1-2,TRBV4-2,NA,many,CASFGPGGATPYGYTF,TGTGCCAGTTTTGGGCCGGGGGGCGCGACGCCCTATGGCTACACCTTC
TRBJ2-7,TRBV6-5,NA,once,CASSYSRRGGAGGSSYEQYF,TGTGCCAGCAGTTACTCGAGAAGGGGTGGGGCAGGAGGATCGTCCTACGAGCAGTACTTC
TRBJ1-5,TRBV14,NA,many,CASSQDSNQPQHF,TGTGCCAGCAGCCAAGACAGCAATCAGCCCCAGCATTTT
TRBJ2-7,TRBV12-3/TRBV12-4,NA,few,CASTQGDYEQYF,TGTGCCAGCACTCAGGGTGACTACGAGCAGTACTTC
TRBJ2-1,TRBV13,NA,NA,CASSLLTTTYNEQFF,TGTGCCAGCAGCCTATTGACCACAACCTACAATGAGCAGTTCTTC
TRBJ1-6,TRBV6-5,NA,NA,CASSSSGPLHF,TGTGCCAGCAGTTCTTCCGGCCCCCTCCACTTT
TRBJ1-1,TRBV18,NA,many,CASSPPRGTHTEAFF,TGTGCCAGCTCACCACCGAGAGGGACCCACACTGAAGCTTTCTTT
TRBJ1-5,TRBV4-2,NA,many,CASSQEAAGMNQPQHF,TGTGCCAGCAGCCAAGAAGCGGCGGGGATGAATCAGCCCCAGCATTTT
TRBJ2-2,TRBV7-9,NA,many,CASSSRQNTGELFF,TGTGCCAGCAGTTCCCGGCAGAACACCGGGGAGCTGTTTTTT
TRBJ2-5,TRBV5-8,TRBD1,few,CASSLGTGVQETQYF,TGTGCCAGCAGCTTGGGGACAGGGGTCCAGGAGACCCAGTACTTC
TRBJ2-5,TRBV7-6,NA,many,CASSLPGGRGETQYF,TGTGCCAGCAGCTTACCAGGAGGGCGTGGGGAGACCCAGTACTTC
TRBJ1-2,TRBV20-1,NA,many,CSARTGTGDYGYTF,TGCAGTGCTAGAACGGGGACGGGGGACTATGGCTACACCTTC
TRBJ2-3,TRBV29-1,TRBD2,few,CSVYASGGTDTQYF,TGCAGCGTTTACGCTAGCGGTGGCACAGATACGCAGTATTTT
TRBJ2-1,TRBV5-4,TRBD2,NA,CASSSPGLVYSYEQFF,TGTGCCAGCAGCTCGCCGGGACTAGTATATTCCTATGAGCAGTTCTTC
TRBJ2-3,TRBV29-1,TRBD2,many,CSVETASGLIDTQYF,TGCAGCGTTGAAACGGCTAGCGGGTTGATAGATACGCAGTATTTT
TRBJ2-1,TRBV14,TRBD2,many,CASSQTSGRAYGQFF,TGTGCCAGCAGCCAAACTAGCGGGAGGGCCTATGGGCAGTTCTTC
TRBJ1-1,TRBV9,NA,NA,CASRPILGNTEAFF,TGTGCCAGCAGACCTATACTCGGGAACACTGAAGCTTTCTTT
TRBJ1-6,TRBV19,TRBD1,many,CASSGTGESPLHF,TGTGCCAGTAGCGGGACAGGGGAATCACCCCTCCACTTT
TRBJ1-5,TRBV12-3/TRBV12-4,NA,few,CASSLASGASNQPQHF,TGTGCCAGCAGTTTAGCGTCAGGGGCTAGCAATCAGCCCCAGCATTTT
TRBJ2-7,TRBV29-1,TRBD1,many,CSGGTGTGGEQYF,TGCAGCGGGGGCACCGGGACAGGGGGCGAGCAGTACTTC
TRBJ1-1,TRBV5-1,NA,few,CASSPNWLVSTNTEAFF,TGCGCCAGCAGCCCTAATTGGCTGGTTTCTACGAACACTGAAGCTTTCTTT
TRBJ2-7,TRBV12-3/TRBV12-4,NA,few,CASSLKVGPYEQYF,TGTGCCAGCAGTTTAAAAGTAGGTCCCTACGAGCAGTACTTC
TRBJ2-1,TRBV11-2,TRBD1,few,CASIRDRGHNEQFF,TGTGCCAGCATCCGGGACAGGGGACACAATGAGCAGTTCTTC
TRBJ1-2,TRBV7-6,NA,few,CASTRLGVIGYTF,TGTGCCAGCACTAGGCTTGGGGTAATTGGCTACACCTTC
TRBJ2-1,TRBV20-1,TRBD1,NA,CSARTLGQGAYNEQFF,TGCAGTGCTAGAACTTTAGGGCAGGGGGCCTACAATGAGCAGTTCTTC
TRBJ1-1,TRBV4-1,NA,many,CASQDPWGLTEAFF,TGCGCCAGCCAAGATCCGTGGGGGCTCACTGAAGCTTTCTTT
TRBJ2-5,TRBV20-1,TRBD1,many,CSAAGTEETQYF,TGCAGTGCCGCTGGGACAGAAGAGACCCAGTACTTC
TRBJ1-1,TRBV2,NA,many,CASRKGSSAEAFF,TGTGCCAGCAGGAAGGGATCTTCCGCTGAAGCTTTCTTT
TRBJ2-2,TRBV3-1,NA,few,CASSPRTDNTGELFF,TGTGCCAGCAGTCCGAGGACAGATAACACCGGGGAGCTGTTTTTT
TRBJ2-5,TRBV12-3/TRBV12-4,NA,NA,CASSFRGAQSQETQYF,TGTGCCAGCAGTTTCCGTGGAGCCCAATCTCAAGAGACCCAGTACTTC
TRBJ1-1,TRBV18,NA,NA,CASSPPWETEFEAFF,TGTGCCAGCTCACCACCCTGGGAGACAGAATTTGAAGCTTTCTTT
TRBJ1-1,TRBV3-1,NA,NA,CASSQVTANTEAFF,TGTGCCAGCAGCCAGGTTACAGCTAACACTGAAGCTTTCTTT
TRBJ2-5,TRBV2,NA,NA,CASSEVWGTGQETQYF,TGTGCCAGCAGTGAAGTGTGGGGGACCGGCCAAGAGACCCAGTACTTC
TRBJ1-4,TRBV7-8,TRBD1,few,CASSPYGTVGEKLFF,TGTGCCAGCAGCCCCTATGGGACAGTGGGTGAAAAACTGTTTTTT
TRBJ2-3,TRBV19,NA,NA,CASSTTLARPEVDTQYF,TGTGCCAGTAGTACCACCCTGGCCCGGCCTGAAGTGGATACGCAGTATTTT
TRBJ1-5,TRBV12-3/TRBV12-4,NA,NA,CASRVRVGNQPQHF,TGTGCCAGCAGGGTCAGGGTTGGTAATCAGCCCCAGCATTTT
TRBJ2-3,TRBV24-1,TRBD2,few,CATSPSAWEGPASTDTQYF,TGTGCCACCAGTCCAAGTGCTTGGGAGGGACCCGCTAGCACAGATACGCAGTATTTT
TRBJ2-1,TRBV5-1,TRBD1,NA,CASSLGRTGSGYNEQFF,TGCGCCAGCAGCTTGGGCAGGACAGGGTCAGGTTACAATGAGCAGTTCTTC
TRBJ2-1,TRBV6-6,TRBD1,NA,CASSSRDRGGHYEQFF,TGTGCCAGCAGTTCTAGGGACAGGGGGGGTCACTATGAGCAGTTCTTC
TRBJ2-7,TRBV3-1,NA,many,CASSLPDSPDEQYF,TGTGCCAGCAGCCTGCCGGACTCCCCCGACGAGCAGTACTTC
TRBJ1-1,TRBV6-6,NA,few,CASSYRGAMNTEAFF,TGTGCCAGCAGTTACAGGGGGGCGATGAACACTGAAGCTTTCTTT
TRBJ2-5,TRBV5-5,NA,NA,CASSLASRETQYF,TGTGCCAGCAGCTTGGCCTCCCGGGAGACCCAGTACTTC
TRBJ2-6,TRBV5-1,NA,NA,CASRPGAGAGANVLTF,TGCGCCAGCAGGCCCGGGGCGGGGGCCGGGGCCAACGTCCTGACTTTC
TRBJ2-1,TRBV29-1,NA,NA,CSVEADTSFYNEQFF,TGCAGCGTTGAAGCGGACACGAGCTTCTACAATGAGCAGTTCTTC
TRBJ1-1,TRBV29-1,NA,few,CSVEKVMNTEAFF,TGCAGCGTTGAAAAGGTCATGAACACTGAAGCTTTCTTT
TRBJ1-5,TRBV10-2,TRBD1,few,CASRDRGNQPQHF,TGCGCCAGCAGGGACAGGGGGAATCAGCCCCAGCATTTT